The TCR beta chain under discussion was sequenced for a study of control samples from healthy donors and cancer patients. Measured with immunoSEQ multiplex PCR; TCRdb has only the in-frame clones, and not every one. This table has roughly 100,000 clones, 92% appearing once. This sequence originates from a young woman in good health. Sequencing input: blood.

CDR3 nucleotides: TGTGCCAGCAGTTCTGGAGGGGGTAGGTCGCAGTATTTT. Translation: CASSSGGGRSQYF. The chain employs TRBV28 and TRBJ2-3; D could derive from TRBD1 or TRBD2 (6 bases each). This CDR3 is 13 amino acids long. Germline V gene data show CDR1 as MDHEN and CDR2 as SYDVKM. V lost 4 bases to trimming and J lost 10 bases, with 15 bases between them. The variable domain in full, with the rest retrieved from reference TRBV28 and TRBJ2-3, is DVKVTQSSRYLVKRTGEKVFLECVQDMDHENMFWYRQDPGLGLRLIYFSYDVKMKEKGDIPEGYSVSREKKERFSLILESASTNQTSMYLCASSSGGGRSQYFGPGTRLTVL.